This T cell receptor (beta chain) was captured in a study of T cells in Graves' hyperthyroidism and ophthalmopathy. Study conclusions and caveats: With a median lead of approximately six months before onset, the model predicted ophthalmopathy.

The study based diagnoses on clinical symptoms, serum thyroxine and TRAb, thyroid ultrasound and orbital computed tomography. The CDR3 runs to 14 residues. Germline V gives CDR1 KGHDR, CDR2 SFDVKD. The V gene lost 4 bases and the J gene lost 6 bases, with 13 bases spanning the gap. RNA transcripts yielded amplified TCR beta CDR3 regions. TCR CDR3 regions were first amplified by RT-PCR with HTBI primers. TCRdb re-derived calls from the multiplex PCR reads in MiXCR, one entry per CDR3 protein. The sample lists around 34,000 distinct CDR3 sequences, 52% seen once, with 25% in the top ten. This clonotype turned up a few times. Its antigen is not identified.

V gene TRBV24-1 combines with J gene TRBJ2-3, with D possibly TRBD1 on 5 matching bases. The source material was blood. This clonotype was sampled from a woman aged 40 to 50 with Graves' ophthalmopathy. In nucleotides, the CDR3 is TGTGCCACCAGTGAGGCTTTGGGGCTCGATACGCAGTATTTT. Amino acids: CATSEALGLDTQYF.